This paragraph reports one T cell receptor (beta chain). Per the original methods: Reference gene primer amplification gave nucleated cell count estimates. Assay: immunoSEQ multiplex PCR; the TCRdb copy retains only in-frame clones and omits some. That table is the source of V, J and clone size, and D and trimming were worked out from the DNA. The sample holds approximately 350,000 clones; 83% are singletons and the top ten take around 5%. This record belongs to a study of blood T cell repertoires in COVID-19. Study context: The samples span acute and convalescent COVID-19 from the United States, Italy and Spain. From T cells, B-cell-depleted T cells, or PBMCs came the material, which was cDNA or gDNA.

Assignment of participants to cohorts was predicated upon participant-reported clinical history. The germline CDR1 and CDR2 sequences are SGHTA and FQGNSA. Trimming cost V 5 bases and J 8 bases, with 24 bases left between them. This CDR3 spans 17 amino acids. This clonotype originated in a woman aged 50 to 60 who had recovered from COVID-19. Material for sequencing was PBMCs or T cells enriched from blood (not recorded which). This chain connects TRBV7-2 to TRBJ1-4; perhaps TRBD1 as D (5 bases). CDR3 DNA sequence: TGTGCCAGCAGCCAAGGCTTCGGACAATCACGTACGGAAAAACTGTTTTTT. Translation gives CASSQGFGQSRTEKLFF.